A single sample gave rise to the 9 T cell receptor beta chains below, sequenced in a study of T cell responses to AZD1222 COVID-19 vaccine. TCRdb's table, derived via immunoSEQ multiplex PCR, lists solely in-frame clones and lacks some. The repertoire holds approximately 89,000 clones, about 86% seen once, with approximately 5.6% in the top ten. The input for sequencing was peripheral blood, taken 28 days after the second AZD1222 dose. These receptors were collected from an adult who received the AZD1222 COVID-19 vaccine.

The chain carries TRBV27 and TRBJ2-3; TRBD2 agrees at 11 bases. CDR1 and CDR2 from the germline V gene are MNHEY and SMNVEV (reference sequence). Trimming took 6 bases from V and 5 from J; bases not matched to a gene: 10. CDR3 length: 16 amino acids. This CDR3 is CASSPLSGRAKDTQYF. CDR3 bases: TGTGCCAGCAGCCCCCTTAGCGGGAGGGCGAAAGATACGCAGTATTTT.

This chain joins TRBV6-2 or TRBV6-3 and TRBJ2-3; D is uncertain. Trimming removed 6 bases from V and 5 bases from J, with 9 bases in between. There are 12 residues in the CDR3. CDR1 is MNHEY, CDR2 SVGEGT, per germline. For the CDR3, the DNA is TGTGCCAGCAGCCCCCCCGGAGATACGCAGTATTTT. Translation: CASSPPGDTQYF.

The rearrangement joins TRBV24-1 to TRBJ2-7; the D is unclear. CDR1 is KGHDR, CDR2 SFDVKD, per germline. V dropped 3 bases and J dropped 5 bases, with 25 bases sitting between them. The length of the CDR3 is 18 residues. The CDR3 loop is CATSDPPFFASSFHEQYF. The CDR3 DNA is TGTGCCACCAGTGATCCGCCTTTCTTTGCCTCCTCGTTCCACGAGCAGTACTTC.

The chain uses TRBV5-5 and TRBJ1-4; 7 bases fit TRBD1. The ends lost 1 base at V and 8 bases at J; junction bases unmatched: 11. Germline CDR1 is SGHKS and CDR2 is YYEKEE (reference sequence). The CDR3 extends over 16 amino acids. The CDR3 region is CASSLRQGGFREKLFF. In nucleotides, the CDR3 is TGTGCCAGCAGCTTGCGGCAGGGGGGTTTCAGGGAAAAACTGTTTTTT.

This chain joins TRBV3-1 (or the pseudogene TRBV3-2) and TRBJ1-2; D not resolved. The ends were cut back, 3 bases at V and 7 bases at J, with 9 bases in the middle. Germline values: CDR1 LGHDT, CDR2 YNNKEL (reference sequence). The CDR3 totals 12 residues. The CDR3 nucleotides read TGTGCCAGCAGCCAGTGGAGAATTGGCTACACCTTC. Protein: CASSQWRIGYTF.

The chain recombines TRBV10-1 with TRBJ2-7; 11 bases match TRBD1. Germline loops: CDR1 WNHNN, CDR2 SYGVQD (reference sequence). V gave up 6 bases and J gave up 0 bases; unmatched junction bases: 10. The CDR3 totals 17 residues. The CDR3 sequence is CASSPSRGQGGSYEQYF. The CDR3 DNA follows: TGCGCCAGCAGCCCAAGCAGGGGACAGGGGGGCTCCTACGAGCAGTACTTC.

This clone was seen just once. The chain is built from TRBV5-1 and TRBJ2-7, with D perhaps matching TRBD1 (6 bases). The CDR3 contains 13 residues. V lost 0 bases and J lost 3, with 7 bases in between. Looked up from germline, CDR1 is SGHRS and CDR2 is YFSETQ. CDR3 sequence (DNA): TGCGCCAGCAGCTTGGGGGACATCTACGAGCAGTACTTC. Residues: CASSLGDIYEQYF.

The DNA of the CDR3 is TGTGCCAGCAGCGCTACATGGGAGCAGTACTTC. Translation gives CASSATWEQYF. The V call is TRBV7-9, the J call TRBJ2-7; no clear D. Trimming took off 5 bases at V and 7 bases at J, with 9 bases between the two ends. Germline V gene sequence: CDR1 SEHNR, CDR2 FQNEAQ (reference sequence). The CDR3 extends over 11 amino acids.

This sequence joins TRBV5-1 and TRBJ1-1, with D hard to call. CDR3 size: 15 residues. The V gene lost 4 bases and the J gene lost 5 bases, with 18 bases spanning the gap. Germline loops: CDR1 SGHRS, CDR2 YFSETQ. CDR3 in DNA: TGCGCCAGCAGCCCGGACTCAGCCCCGGGGACTGAAGCTTTCTTT. It translates to CASSPDSAPGTEAFF.